This T cell receptor beta chain was recorded in a study of T cell responses to AZD1222 COVID-19 vaccine (dated by TCRdb to 2020 to 2023). With respect to the entire study: A total of 233 trial participants underwent TCR sequencing, of whom about 200 had received two doses of AZD1222 and approximately 26 had received two doses of the MenACWY control vaccine. Trial participants were enrolled by age into 18-55, 56-69 and 70-plus year subgroups, with roughly 160, 29 and 62 TCR-sequenced participants respectively.

Sequences SGHTA (CDR1) and FQGTGA (CDR2) are obtained from the germline V gene. From its cysteine to its phenylalanine, the CDR3 spans 17 amino acids. Just the 51-base CDR3 DNA is kept, in frame starting at base 1. V and J lose 5 bases and 8 bases, and a span of 25 bases separates them. A note on this clone: This clone's antigen is unknown. The input lacks base qualities; no much larger clone sits a single base away.

Findings and caveats that apply to the study as a whole: The whole spike protein was spanned by vaccine-associated CD4 TCRs, and dominant responses were seen in regions 160-218 and 743-854. Epitopes outside the regions mutated in the B.1.351 and B.1.1.7 variants were reportedly recognized by nearly half of the unique spike-specific TCRs. Only five or six AZD1222 recipients were SARS-CoV-2 seropositive at baseline, limiting conclusions about previously exposed vaccinees. The 56-69-year group was small, and its depth increase did not reach significance, likely because of low power. After two AZD1222 doses, spike-specific TCR breadth and depth were significantly higher than at day 0 and than in MenACWY recipients. Because no samples from the day 14 peak response were available, repertoires could be characterized only after the peak T cell response. Participants were mostly white British, with more females than males. The authors suggested clonal diversity may have been underestimated.

Taken with the paper, the label for time point translates to: about 28 days (+/-7) after the second vaccine dose. Because spike-specific TCR depth and breadth did not differ between the two schedules, AZD1222 recipients who got a second dose at roughly 4 weeks were pooled with those who got a second dose at roughly 12 weeks. Samples from vaccinated people were obtained from the UK trials COV001 and COV002, which included a single-blind randomized controlled phase 2/3 trial of AZD1222 (ChAdOx1 nCoV-19) in healthy adults. For TCRbeta chain sequencing, PBMC samples from trial participants were taken at day 0 and at day 28 after the second dose. The CDR3 regions of human TCRbeta chains were analyzed by immunosequencing. The authors processed their data as follows. TCRs in the repertoires were matched against a reference library of SARS-CoV-2-specific TCRs that had been generated with the MIRA antigen-specificity platform. Breadth was defined as the fraction of unique TCRs that were SARS-CoV-2-associated, and depth was defined as the fraction of total T cells that were SARS-CoV-2-associated. Using the MIRA data, each spike-specific TCR was mapped to the spike region that the TCR reacts to and placed in a CD4 or CD8 class. Log10-transformed breadth and depth values were compared by one-way ANOVA with Sidak's multiple comparisons tests. TCRdb mirrors the immuneACCESS table, restricted to in-frame sequences. Some clones are absent from its copies; in checked studies, under half trace to an unresolved V gene, and the reason for the others is unknown. That table furnishes V, J and clone size, whereas the DNA furnished D and trimming. In this sample the table shows 100,000 to 150,000 clones, more than 65% of which occur a single time. The top ten hold about 27% of the sample.

The chain couples TRBV7-3 to TRBJ2-1; the D gene is possibly TRBD1 or TRBD2, with 5 bases matching each. The sequences come from peripheral blood, collected 28 days after the second AZD1222 dose. The origin of this receptor is an adult who received the AZD1222 COVID-19 vaccine. The CDR3 reads CASSQGVARGLGHEQFF. The nucleotides read TGTGCCAGCAGCCAAGGGGTCGCGAGGGGCCTAGGTCATGAGCAGTTCTTC.